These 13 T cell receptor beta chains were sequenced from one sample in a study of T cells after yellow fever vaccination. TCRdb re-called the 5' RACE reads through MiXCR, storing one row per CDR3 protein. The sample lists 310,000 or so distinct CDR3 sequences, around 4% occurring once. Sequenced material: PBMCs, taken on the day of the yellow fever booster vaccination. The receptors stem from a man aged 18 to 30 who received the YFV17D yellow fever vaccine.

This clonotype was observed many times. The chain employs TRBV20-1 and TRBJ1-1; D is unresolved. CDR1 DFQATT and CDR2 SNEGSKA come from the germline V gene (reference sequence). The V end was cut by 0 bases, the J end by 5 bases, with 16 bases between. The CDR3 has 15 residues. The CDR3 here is CSARDHKGGGTEAFF. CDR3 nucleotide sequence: TGCAGTGCTAGAGATCATAAGGGCGGAGGGACTGAAGCTTTCTTT.

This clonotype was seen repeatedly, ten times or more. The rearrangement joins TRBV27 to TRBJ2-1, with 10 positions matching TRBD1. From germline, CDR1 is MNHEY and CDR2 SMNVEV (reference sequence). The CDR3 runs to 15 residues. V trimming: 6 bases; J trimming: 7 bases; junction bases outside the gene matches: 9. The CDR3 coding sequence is TGTGCCAGCAGGCTACCGGGACAGGGGAATAATGAGCAGTTCTTC. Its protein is CASRLPGQGNNEQFF.

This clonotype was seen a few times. The CDR3 DNA sequence: TGTGCCACCAGTGATCGGGCGGAGATCACAGATACGCAGTATTTT. As protein: CATSDRAEITDTQYF. This chain connects TRBV24-1 to TRBJ2-3; D not certain. CDR1 is KGHDR, CDR2 SFDVKD, per germline. There are 15 residues in the CDR3. V lost 3 bases, J lost 2 bases, and 11 bases lay in between.

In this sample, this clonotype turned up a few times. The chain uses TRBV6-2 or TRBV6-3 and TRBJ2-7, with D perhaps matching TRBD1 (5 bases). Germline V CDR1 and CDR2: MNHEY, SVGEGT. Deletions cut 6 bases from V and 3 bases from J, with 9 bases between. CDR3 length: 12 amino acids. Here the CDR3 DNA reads TGTGCCAGCAGCCCGACAGACTACGAGCAGTACGTC. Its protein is CASSPTDYEQYV.

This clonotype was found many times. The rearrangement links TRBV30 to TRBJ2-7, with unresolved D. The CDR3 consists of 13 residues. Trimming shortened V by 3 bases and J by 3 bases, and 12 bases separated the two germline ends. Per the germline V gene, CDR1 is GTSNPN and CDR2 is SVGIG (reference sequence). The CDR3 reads CAWREWVGYEQYF. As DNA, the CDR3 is TGTGCCTGGAGGGAGTGGGTAGGCTACGAGCAGTACTTC.

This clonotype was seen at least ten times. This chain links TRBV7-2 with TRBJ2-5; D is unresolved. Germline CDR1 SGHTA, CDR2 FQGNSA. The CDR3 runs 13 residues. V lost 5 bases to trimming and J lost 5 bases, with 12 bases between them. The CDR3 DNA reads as TGTGCCAGCAGCCGGGCCCTTGGGGAGACCCAGTACTTC. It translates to CASSRALGETQYF.

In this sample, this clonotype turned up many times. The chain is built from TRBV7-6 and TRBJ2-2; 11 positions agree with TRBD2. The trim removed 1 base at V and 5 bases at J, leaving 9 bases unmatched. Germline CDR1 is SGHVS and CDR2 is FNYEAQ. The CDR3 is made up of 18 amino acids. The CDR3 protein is CASSLGGLAALGTGELFF. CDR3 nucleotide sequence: TGTGCCAGCAGCTTAGGGGGACTAGCGGCCCTAGGGACCGGGGAGCTGTTTTTT.

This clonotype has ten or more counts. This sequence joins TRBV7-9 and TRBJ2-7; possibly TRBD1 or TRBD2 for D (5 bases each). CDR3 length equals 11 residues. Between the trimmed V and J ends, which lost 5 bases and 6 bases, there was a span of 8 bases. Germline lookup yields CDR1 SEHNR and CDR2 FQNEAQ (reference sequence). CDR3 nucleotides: TGTGCCAGCAGCAGGGACGCCGAGCAGTACGTC. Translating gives CASSRDAEQYV.

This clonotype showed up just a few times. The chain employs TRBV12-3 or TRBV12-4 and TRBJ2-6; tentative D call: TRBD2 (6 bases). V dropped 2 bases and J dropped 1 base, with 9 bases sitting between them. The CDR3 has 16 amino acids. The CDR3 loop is CASSLRGRSGANVLTF. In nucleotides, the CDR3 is TGTGCCAGCAGTTTACGGGGGAGGTCTGGGGCCAACGTCCTGACTTTC.

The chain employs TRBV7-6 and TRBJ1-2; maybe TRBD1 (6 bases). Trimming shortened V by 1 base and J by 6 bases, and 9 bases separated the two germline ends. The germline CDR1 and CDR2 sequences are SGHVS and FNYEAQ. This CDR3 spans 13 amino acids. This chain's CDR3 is CASSLVQGDGYTF. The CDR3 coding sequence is TGTGCCAGCAGCTTAGTACAGGGAGATGGCTACACCTTC.

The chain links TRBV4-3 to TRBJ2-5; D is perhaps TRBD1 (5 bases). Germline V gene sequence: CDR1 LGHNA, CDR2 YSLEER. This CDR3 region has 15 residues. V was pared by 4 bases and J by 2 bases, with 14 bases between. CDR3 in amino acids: CASSPGQGGQETQYF. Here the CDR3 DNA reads TGCGCCAGCAGCCCAGGTCAGGGCGGACAAGAGACCCAGTACTTC.

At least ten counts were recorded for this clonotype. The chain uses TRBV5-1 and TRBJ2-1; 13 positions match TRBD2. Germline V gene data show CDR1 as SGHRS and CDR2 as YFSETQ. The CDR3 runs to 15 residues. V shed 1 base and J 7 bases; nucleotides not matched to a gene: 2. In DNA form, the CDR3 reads TGCGCCAGCAGCTTGATGACTAGCGGGGGGAATGAGCAGTTCTTC. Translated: CASSLMTSGGNEQFF.

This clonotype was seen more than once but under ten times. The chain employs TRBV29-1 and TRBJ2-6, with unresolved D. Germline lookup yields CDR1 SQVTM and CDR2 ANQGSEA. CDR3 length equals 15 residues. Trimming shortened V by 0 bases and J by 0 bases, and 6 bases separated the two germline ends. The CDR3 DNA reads TGCAGCGTTGAAGATTGGCGCTCTGGGGCCAACGTCCTGACTTTC. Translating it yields CSVEDWRSGANVLTF.